The clone carrying this T cell receptor beta chain was detected many times. What it recognizes is unknown. The sample belongs to a study of T cells in Graves' hyperthyroidism and ophthalmopathy. Findings and caveats of the study: Ophthalmopathy was identified by the model a median about 6.8 months ahead of onset.

The CDR3 spans 14 residues. V was pared by 6 bases and J by 4 bases, with 14 bases between. Per the germline V gene, CDR1 is MNHEY and CDR2 is SMNVEV (reference sequence). Researchers took RNA transcripts and amplified the TCR beta CDR3 regions from them. HTBI primers were employed in a first-round RT-PCR of the TCR CDR3. TCRdb processed the multiplex PCR reads anew with MiXCR; each CDR3 protein has one entry. The sample shows nearly 600,000 distinct CDR3 sequences, more than 11% of them seen only once. Hyperthyroidism in the patients, aged 18 to 65, was newly diagnosed and under 2 months in duration.

The chain combines TRBV27 with TRBJ2-3; D might be TRBD2 (6 bases). The origin of this receptor is a woman aged 30 to 39 with Graves' hyperthyroidism that later progressed to Graves' ophthalmopathy. The sequencing input was blood. CDR3 in amino acids: CASSPILASDTQYF. The DNA of the CDR3 is TGTGCCAGCAGCCCCATTCTAGCGTCAGATACGCAGTATTTT.